This TCR beta chain stems from a study of metastatic and nonmetastatic thyroid tumors. Study-level background: Repertoire comparisons spanned blood and tumor or nodule tissue from malignant and benign thyroid patients. Study conclusions and caveats: Benign nodules reportedly had significantly lower TCR beta diversity than malignant thyroid tumors in blood and tumor.

Ahead of thyroid surgery, no patient had received treatment of any kind. Original processing notes: A classifier of distant metastasis in papillary thyroid cancer was built from CDR3 differences (across clinicopathological groups). TCRdb redid the clone calls on the PCR reads using MiXCR. These V and J calls originate from TCRdb's pipeline instead of the authors' own analysis. The table shows 30,000 to 35,000 clones, with roughly 30% occurring only once. Germline assignment: CDR1 SQVTM and CDR2 ANQGSEA. The CDR3 is made up of 15 amino acids. Details on this clone: Its matching antigen is unknown.

The J gene is TRBJ1-2, the V gene TRBV29-1, with 9 bases that match TRBD1. The receptor's source is a female donor with papillary thyroid cancer or a benign thyroid nodule (not recorded which). Some clones in this sample may be carry-over from other donors' samples. The sequenced sample was blood. CDR3 sequence reads: CSPFPRTGDNYGYTF. The CDR3, as DNA: TGCAGTCCATTCCCTCGGACAGGGGATAACTATGGCTACACCTTC.